The 8 T cell receptor beta chains below were found in one sample sequenced in a study of OX40 agonist ivuxolimab in advanced cancers. Sequencing was performed with immunoSEQ multiplex PCR; in TCRdb, only in-frame clones are kept and a portion is missing. The sample lists around 38,000 clones, about 82% occurring once. Here the sequenced sample was CD4+ or CD8+ T cells sorted from blood, taken in a trial of the OX40 agonist ivuxolimab. The source is an adult with an advanced solid tumor such as melanoma, head and neck, liver or kidney cancer.

The CDR3 sequence is CASSPEMTGVSGANVLTF. The CDR3 DNA sequence: TGTGCCAGCAGCCCCGAGATGACAGGGGTTTCTGGGGCCAACGTCCTGACTTTC. The chain has TRBV7-2 and TRBJ2-6; the match to TRBD1 covers 8 bases. The trim removed 5 bases at V and 1 base at J, leaving 10 bases unmatched. CDR1 and CDR2 (germline): SGHTA, FQGNSA. The CDR3 contains 18 residues. Variable domain in full (rest from reference TRBV7-2 and TRBJ2-6): GAGVSQSPSNKVTEKGKDVELRCDPISGHTALYWYRQSLGQGLEFLIYFQGNSAPDKSGLPSDRFSAERTGGSVSTLTIQRTQQEDSAVYLCASSPEMTGVSGANVLTFGAGSRLTVL.

This chain connects TRBV28 to TRBJ1-5, with 9 bases matching TRBD1. The germline CDR1 and CDR2 sequences are MDHEN and SYDVKM. The CDR3 runs to 15 residues. V was clipped by 3 bases and J by 5 bases; unmatched bases: 5. The CDR3 DNA sequence: TGTGCCAGCAGTTTCGTGGGACAGGGACATCAGCCCCAGCATTTT. Translated, it gives CASSFVGQGHQPQHF.

The V gene is TRBV6-5, the J gene TRBJ1-1; D is possibly TRBD1 (6 bases). Trimming pared 5 bases from V and 0 bases from J, leaving 10 bases between. CDR3 length: 14 amino acids. Germline V gene data show CDR1 as MNHEY and CDR2 as SVGAGI. The DNA for the CDR3 is TGTGCCAGCAGTGGCAGGGGCATGAACACTGAAGCTTTCTTT. Translated, it gives CASSGRGMNTEAFF.

V is TRBV6-1 and J is TRBJ2-5; D is unresolved. The CDR3 consists of 14 residues. CDR1 and CDR2 from the germline V gene are MNHNS and SASEGT. V was clipped by 2 bases and J by 4 bases, with 11 bases between them. The CDR3 DNA is TGTGCCAGCAGTGAATTGACCACGATAGAGACCCAGTACTTC. Its translation: CASSELTTIETQYF.

The chain recombines TRBV2 with TRBJ2-5; D not resolved. CDR3 size: 13 residues. Per germline, CDR1 SNHLY and CDR2 FYNNEI. The ends were cut back, 3 bases at V and 1 base at J, with 6 bases in the middle. CDR3 nucleotide sequence: TGTGCCAGCAGTGATGGTCTCCAAGAGACCCAGTACTTC. It codes for CASSDGLQETQYF.

The rearrangement uses TRBV6-1 and TRBJ2-7; tentative D call: TRBD1 (6 bases). Between the trimmed V and J ends, which lost 4 bases and 3 bases, there was a span of 16 bases. Germline-derived CDR1 and CDR2 are MNHNS and SASEGT. The CDR3 length is 15 residues. The CDR3 loop reads CASSARTEQLYEQYF. The CDR3 nucleotides are TGTGCCAGCAGTGCCCGGACAGAACAACTCTACGAGCAGTACTTC.

The chain carries TRBV11-3 and TRBJ2-5, with D perhaps TRBD1 (7 bases). Germline V gene data show CDR1 as SGHNT and CDR2 as YENEEA. This CDR3 contains 14 residues. The V gene lost 3 bases and the J gene lost 5 bases, with 13 bases spanning the gap. The CDR3 spells CASSFGGGAETQYF. The CDR3 DNA follows: TGTGCCAGCAGCTTTGGAGGGGGCGCCGAGACCCAGTACTTC.

The sample holds a few counts of this clone. This sample also contains other DNA sequences that code for the same CDR3. The chain uses TRBV5-1 and TRBJ1-1; 7 positions agree with TRBD1. V shed 4 bases, J shed 5 bases, and the junction held 11 bases outside the gene matches. This CDR3 spans 15 amino acids. Germline CDR1 and CDR2: SGHRS and YFSETQ. CDR3 sequence reads: CASSPRTGGRTEAFF. DNA of the CDR3: TGCGCCAGCAGCCCTCGGACAGGTGGAAGGACTGAAGCTTTCTTT.